The next 30 T cell receptor beta chains were all read from a single sample in a study of shared clonotypes between healthy human individuals. Repertoires were generated with immunoSEQ multiplex PCR, while TCRdb's copy carries only in-frame clones and drops some. The repertoire holds millions of clones, with just over 90% as singletons. Sequencing was done on a sample of naive CD4+ T cells sorted from blood. Subset given: CD45RA+ positively selected. The receptor set was obtained from a man between 18 and 35 years old in good health.

A remark on this clone: Distinct nucleotide sequences in the sample also encode this CDR3. This chain joins TRBV4-1 and TRBJ2-5; D remains unclear. CDR3 size: 13 residues. Germline V CDR1 and CDR2: MGHRA, YSYEKL. V shed 4 bases and J shed 4 bases, with 10 bases lying between them. As DNA, the CDR3 is TGCGCCAGCAGCCCAAGGGTGGGAGAGACCCAGTACTTC. Its protein is CASSPRVGETQYF.

The chain carries TRBV19 and TRBJ1-6, with D possibly matching TRBD1 (5 bases). V dropped 8 bases and J dropped 7 bases, with 15 bases sitting between them. The CDR3 has 14 residues. The germline CDR1 and CDR2 sequences are LNHDA and SQIVND (reference sequence). Written as DNA, the CDR3 is TGTGCCAGTGGGAGGGGCCTCGGGAATTCACCCCTCCACTTT. This translates into CASGRGLGNSPLHF. The whole variable domain, filled in from reference TRBV19 and TRBJ1-6, reads DGGITQSPKYLFRKEGQNVTLSCEQNLNHDAMYWYRQDPGQGLRLIYYSQIVNDFQKGDIAEGYSVSREKKESFPLTVTSAQKNPTAFYLCASGRGLGNSPLHFGNGTRLTVT.

V usage is TRBV2 and J usage is TRBJ2-7, with D possibly TRBD2 on 5 matching bases. Looked up from germline, CDR1 is SNHLY and CDR2 is FYNNEI. CDR3 length: 15 residues. V was shortened by 4 bases and J by 1 base, with 14 bases between the two germline ends. This chain's CDR3 is CASSVGLRNSYEQYF. Here the CDR3 DNA reads TGTGCCAGCAGTGTAGGACTTCGCAATTCCTACGAGCAGTACTTC.

The gene calls are TRBV11-2 and TRBJ2-7; possible D gene TRBD1, 5 bases. The germline gives CDR1 SGHAT, CDR2 FQNNGV. There are 14 residues in the CDR3. V was pared by 4 bases and J by 3 bases, with 13 bases between. CDR3 DNA: TGTGCCAGCAGCTCGTACAGGAATCTCTACGAGCAGTACTTC. It is translated as CASSSYRNLYEQYF.

The chain joins TRBV9 to TRBJ1-3; D is uncertain. V was trimmed by 4 bases and J by 2 bases, leaving 7 bases between them. The CDR3 is 13 amino acids. Germline CDR1 reads SGDLS; CDR2 reads YYNGEE. CDR3 sequence: CASSSSPGNTIYF. Here the CDR3 DNA reads TGTGCCAGCAGCTCCTCCCCTGGAAACACCATATATTTT.

The chain links TRBV2 to TRBJ2-5; 7 bases fit TRBD2. With V trimmed by 0 bases and J by 7 bases, 14 bases remained unmatched. This CDR3 has 17 amino acids. Germline V gene data show CDR1 as SNHLY and CDR2 as FYNNEI. CDR3 nucleotides: TGTGCCAGCAGTGAAGCTGCCTCGGGTCGGGGGGATGGGACCCAGTACTTC. Translation: CASSEAASGRGDGTQYF.

This chain connects TRBV30 to TRBJ2-4; D remains unclear. CDR1 GTSNPN and CDR2 SVGIG come from the germline V gene (reference sequence). The ends were cut back, 1 base at V and 10 bases at J, with 11 bases in the middle. CDR3 length equals 12 residues. CDR3 amino acids: CAWSAAGPIQYF. CDR3 DNA sequence: TGTGCCTGGAGTGCAGCTGGCCCGATTCAGTACTTC.

To note about this clone: Relative to the germline gene, one junction end is altered; a read error may explain this. Other DNA sequences in this specimen translate into the identical CDR3. This chain uses TRBV5-6 with TRBJ2-7, with D perhaps matching TRBD1 or TRBD2 (5 bases each). Germline V gene data show CDR1 as SGHDT and CDR2 as YYEEEE. This CDR3 comprises 14 residues. This CDR3 is CASSLMGDSYEQYF. The DNA of the CDR3 is TGCGCCAGCAGCTTGATGGGGGACTCCTACGAGCAGTACTTC.

This chain connects TRBV5-6 to TRBJ2-3, with TRBD2 identical over 14 bases. Trimming removed 4 bases from V and 3 bases from J; junction bases left unmatched: 7. Germline CDR1 SGHDT, CDR2 YYEEEE. There are 17 residues in the CDR3. CDR3 coding DNA: TGTGCCAGCAGCCCCGGACTAGCGGGAGGTCTAACAGATACGCAGTATTTT. Protein product: CASSPGLAGGLTDTQYF.

The rearrangement uses TRBV18 and TRBJ2-3; no clear D gene. The CDR3 is made up of 16 amino acids. Trimming removed 1 base from V and 2 bases from J, with 13 bases in between. Germline V gene lookup returns CDR1 KGHSH and CDR2 LQKENI. The CDR3 DNA follows: TGTGCCAGCTCACCACAGGGTCTGACCCACACAGATACGCAGTATTTT. It encodes CASSPQGLTHTDTQYF.

The chain combines TRBV5-1 with TRBJ1-2; a possible D gene is TRBD1 (5 bases). The germline V gene has CDR1 SGHRS and CDR2 YFSETQ. The V gene lost 3 bases and the J gene lost 6 bases, with 12 bases spanning the gap. This CDR3 region has 13 residues. CDR3 loop: CASSWGTENGYTF. In DNA, the CDR3 is TGCGCCAGCAGCTGGGGGACGGAGAATGGCTACACCTTC. The variable domain in full, with the rest retrieved from reference TRBV5-1 and TRBJ1-2, is KAGVTQTPRYLIKTRGQQVTLSCSPISGHRSVSWYQQTPGQGLQFLFEYFSETQRNKGNFPGRFSGRQFSNSRSEMNVSTLELGDSALYLCASSWGTENGYTFGSGTRLTVV.

About this clone: The same CDR3 can be traced to other DNA sequences in this sample. The gene calls are TRBV19 and TRBJ2-7; D is uncertain. Between the trimmed V and J ends, which lost 0 bases and 1 base, there was a span of 4 bases. The germline gives CDR1 LNHDA, CDR2 SQIVND (reference sequence). The CDR3 covers 13 residues. In nucleotides, the CDR3 is TGTGCCAGTAGTATAGACAGATCCTACGAGCAGTACTTC. The encoded protein is CASSIDRSYEQYF.

V gene TRBV28 combines with J gene TRBJ1-2, with TRBD1 matching over 10 bases. Germline V gene data show CDR1 as MDHEN and CDR2 as SYDVKM. The CDR3 sequence is 15 residues long. Trimming removed 4 bases from V and 5 bases from J; junction bases left unmatched: 7. CDR3 nucleotide sequence: TGTGCCAGCAGTTCCGGGACAGGGGTAGTGTATGGCTACACCTTC. This codes for CASSSGTGVVYGYTF.

The CDR3 DNA is TGTGCCAGCAGCACGACACAGGGTATGGATGAAAAACTGTTTTTT. This sequence encodes CASSTTQGMDEKLFF. The chain has TRBV5-6 and TRBJ1-4, with D perhaps matching TRBD1 (6 bases). Germline values: CDR1 SGHDT, CDR2 YYEEEE. The CDR3 is 15 residues long. Trimming took off 4 bases at V and 6 bases at J, with 16 bases between the two ends.

The rearrangement joins TRBV5-4 to TRBJ2-7; 7 nucleotides match TRBD2. The CDR3 has 14 residues. In germline, CDR1 is SGHNT, CDR2 YYREEE (reference sequence). After removal of 1 base from V and 2 bases from J, the junction contained 3 bases not matched to a gene. The CDR3 bases are TGTGCCAGCAGCTTGCTAGCGGTACCCTACGAGCAGTACTTC. Translated, it gives CASSLLAVPYEQYF.

This chain uses TRBV6-1 with TRBJ1-1, with TRBD1 matching 9 bases. Unmatched junction bases numbered 7, after V lost 7 bases and J lost 4 bases. Germline CDR1 reads MNHNS; CDR2 reads SASEGT. There are 14 residues in the CDR3. The DNA for the CDR3 is TGTGCCAGCAAGGAGACAGGGGGAGGCACTGAAGCTTTCTTT. It translates to CASKETGGGTEAFF.

V is TRBV28 and J is TRBJ2-2; no reliable D call. The CDR3 extends over 13 amino acids. Germline CDR1 and CDR2: MDHEN and SYDVKM. V dropped 8 bases and J dropped 5 bases, with 12 bases sitting between them. The CDR3 DNA reads as TGTGCCAGCGGTGTCCCTTGGACCGGGGAGCTGTTTTTT. Translation gives CASGVPWTGELFF. The full variable domain, with the rest looked up from reference TRBV28 and TRBJ2-2, is DVKVTQSSRYLVKRTGEKVFLECVQDMDHENMFWYRQDPGLGLRLIYFSYDVKMKEKGDIPEGYSVSREKKERFSLILESASTNQTSMYLCASGVPWTGELFFGEGSRLTVL.

The rearrangement joins TRBV5-1 to TRBJ1-3, with TRBD1 matching over 7 bases. This CDR3 is 16 amino acids long. Trimming cost V 4 bases and J 0 bases; bases outside gene matches: 7. From germline, CDR1 is SGHRS and CDR2 YFSETQ. The CDR3 DNA sequence: TGCGCCAGCAGCGCAGGAGGGGGCGACTCTGGAAACACCATATATTTT. Translating gives CASSAGGGDSGNTIYF.

This clone was seen a handful of times. This chain connects TRBV7-2 to TRBJ1-5; D call uncertain. V dropped 3 bases and J dropped 0 bases, with 6 bases sitting between them. The CDR3 contains 14 residues. Germline CDR1 is SGHTA and CDR2 is FQGNSA. CDR3 sequence reads: CASSFEYSNQPQHF. In nucleotides, the CDR3 is TGTGCCAGCAGCTTTGAGTATAGCAATCAGCCCCAGCATTTT.

This chain connects TRBV4-2 to TRBJ1-2; TRBD1 is a possible D gene (6 bases). The V and J ends lost 0 bases and 4 bases respectively, with 12 bases between them. The CDR3 runs to 15 residues. CDR1 is LGHNA, CDR2 YNFKEQ, per germline. The DNA for the CDR3 is TGTGCCAGCAGCCAAGAGTTGACAGGATCCTATGGCTACACCTTC. Translating gives CASSQELTGSYGYTF.

This chain links TRBV30 with TRBJ1-3; TRBD1 might be the D (5 bases). The length of the CDR3 is 14 residues. From germline, CDR1 is GTSNPN and CDR2 SVGIG (reference sequence). Trimming removed 1 base from V and 2 bases from J, with 9 bases in between. As DNA, the CDR3 is TGTGCCTGGAGTGAAAAAGGGGCTGGAAACACCATATATTTT. Translation gives CAWSEKGAGNTIYF.

As to this clone: This could be a read error, since a much larger clone is one nucleotide away. CDR3 protein: CASSAPGTDTQYF. For the CDR3, the DNA is TGTGCCAGCTCAGCACCGGGCACAGATACGCAGTATTTT. This chain joins TRBV18 and TRBJ2-3; D is ambiguous. Germline lookup yields CDR1 KGHSH and CDR2 LQKENI. This CDR3 comprises 13 residues.

This clone was counted a single time. V gene TRBV30 combines with J gene TRBJ2-1; the D gene could be TRBD1 or TRBD2 (5 bases each). Trimming took 0 bases from V and 7 from J, leaving 16 bases between them. The CDR3 is made up of 15 amino acids. Germline lookup yields CDR1 GTSNPN and CDR2 SVGIG (reference sequence). CDR3 in DNA: TGTGCCTGGAGTGTACGGGCAGGGACGAGGAATGAGCAGTTCTTC. Protein sequence: CAWSVRAGTRNEQFF.

This chain connects TRBV18 to TRBJ2-7; D might be TRBD1 or TRBD2, each matching 6 bases. Between the trimmed V and J ends, which lost 6 bases and 3 bases, there was a span of 18 bases. Germline V gene lookup returns CDR1 KGHSH and CDR2 LQKENI. The CDR3 is 15 amino acids. CDR3 residues: CASSQGGDKGYEQYF. The CDR3 nucleotides read TGTGCCAGCTCCCAAGGCGGGGACAAGGGCTACGAGCAGTACTTC.

This clone was recorded once. This chain joins TRBV7-3 and TRBJ1-2; D might be TRBD1 (6 bases). This CDR3 has 13 amino acids. Germline loops: CDR1 SGHTA, CDR2 FQGTGA. Trimming took 5 bases from V and 3 from J, leaving 10 bases between them. The CDR3, as DNA: TGTGCCAGCAGCCTCCGACAGGACTATGGCTACACCTTC. The encoded protein is CASSLRQDYGYTF.

The chain carries TRBV2 and TRBJ1-1; unclear D gene. The length of the CDR3 is 14 residues. Germline V gives CDR1 SNHLY, CDR2 FYNNEI. V lost 4 bases, J lost 0 bases, and 9 bases lay in between. The CDR3 DNA reads TGTGCCAGCAGTGGGACCTCCATGAACACTGAAGCTTTCTTT. This sequence encodes CASSGTSMNTEAFF.

This clone is a singleton in its sample. The chain recombines TRBV18 with TRBJ2-7; possibly TRBD2 for D (5 bases). The germline V gene has CDR1 KGHSH and CDR2 LQKENI. CDR3 length: 16 residues. Trimming took off 3 bases at V and 0 bases at J, with 15 bases between the two ends. CDR3 DNA: TGTGCCAGCTCACCCGTCCGGTCGGGAAGCTCCTACGAGCAGTACTTC. It translates to CASSPVRSGSSYEQYF.

The chain employs TRBV29-1 and TRBJ2-4; D is ambiguous. Trimming took 6 bases from V and 5 from J, leaving 11 bases between them. Germline V gene data show CDR1 as SQVTM and CDR2 as ANQGSEA. CDR3 size: 12 residues. CDR3: CSVRVLENIQYF. The CDR3 DNA reads as TGCAGCGTAAGGGTATTGGAAAACATTCAGTACTTC.

This rearrangement joins TRBV28 to TRBJ1-6; the D gene is possibly TRBD1 (5 bases). CDR1 MDHEN and CDR2 SYDVKM come from the germline V gene. The CDR3 is 12 residues long. Trimming took 6 bases from V and 8 from J, leaving 8 bases between them. CDR3 nucleotide sequence: TGTGCCAGCAGGGGGGGGGATTCACCCCTCCACTTT. Its protein is CASRGGDSPLHF.

The chain is built from TRBV19 and TRBJ1-4; D uncertain. Trimming shortened V by 5 bases and J by 14 bases, and 15 bases separated the two germline ends. Per germline, CDR1 LNHDA and CDR2 SQIVND (reference sequence). This CDR3 has 12 residues. The CDR3 coding sequence is TGTGCCAGTAGTGCTGGGCCCGGGATTCTGTTTTTT. Encoded protein: CASSAGPGILFF.